This T cell receptor beta chain emerged from a study of monozygotic twins with cystic fibrosis. On the study more broadly: Library input was approximately 2.7 micrograms of fragmented DNA, with 15 PCR cycles.

On this clone itself: The target antigen is unknown.

Sequencing was performed with immunoSEQ multiplex PCR; in TCRdb, only in-frame clones are kept and a portion is missing. The table shows approximately 10,000 clones, with 85% occurring only once. Germline loops: CDR1 SGHDN, CDR2 FVKESK. The V end was cut by 5 bases, the J end by 2 bases, with 11 bases between. The CDR3 contains 14 residues. General observations from the study: Shared CDR3 numbers were not associated with age, concordance or severity. Co-twins had the most similar V usage for 13 of 16 pairs, J for 8.

The specimen sequenced was blood. This chain connects TRBV14 to TRBJ2-3; D is uncertain. This receptor was obtained from a man aged 18 to 35 with cystic fibrosis. CDR3 sequence (DNA): TGTGCCAGCAGCAACTTAGACTTCACAGATACGCAGTATTTT. This codes for CASSNLDFTDTQYF.